A selection of T cell receptor beta chains follows, all from one sample in a study of siplizumab effects on memory and regulatory T cells. Some clones are missing from TCRdb's copy, which holds only in-frame ones; the method was immunoSEQ multiplex PCR. Counted here are 90,000 to 95,000 clones, around 95% occurring once; the ten biggest clones make up 0.025% to 0.035%. What was sequenced was naive CD4+ T cells sorted from blood. Every receptor here comes from a human donor in good health. Both conserved end residues are part of each CDR3. Fields, in order: CDR3 protein, CDR3 DNA, J gene, V gene, clone size, CDR3 length, D gene. The D gene is left open where the match is weak. Clone size is given for some rows only: seen once, a few or many times, or a class if the clone is expanded.

cdr3_aa: CASKGQGWEKLFF
cdr3_nt: TGTGCCAGTAAGGGACAGGGGTGGGAAAAACTGTTTTTT
j_call: TRBJ1-4
v_call: TRBV19
clone_size: NA
cdr3_length: 13
d_call: TRBD1

cdr3_aa: CASSPPNGPGGELFF
cdr3_nt: TGTGCCAGCTCACCACCGAACGGGCCAGGCGGGGAGCTGTTTTTT
j_call: TRBJ2-2
v_call: TRBV18
clone_size: NA
cdr3_length: 15
d_call: NA

cdr3_aa: CASTKGATYNEQFF
cdr3_nt: TGTGCCAGTACCAAGGGGGCCACCTACAATGAGCAGTTCTTC
j_call: TRBJ2-1
v_call: TRBV19
clone_size: NA
cdr3_length: 14
d_call: TRBD1

cdr3_aa: CASSTGLTGESQYF
cdr3_nt: TGCGCCAGCAGCACCGGACTAACGGGGGAGTCGCAGTATTTT
j_call: TRBJ2-3
v_call: TRBV5-1
clone_size: NA
cdr3_length: 14
d_call: NA

cdr3_aa: CASSQQRSSSGANVLTF
cdr3_nt: TGCGCCAGCAGCCAGCAAAGGAGTTCCTCTGGGGCCAACGTCCTGACTTTC
j_call: TRBJ2-6
v_call: TRBV4-1
clone_size: NA
cdr3_length: 17
d_call: NA

cdr3_aa: CASSLTGSWNTEAFF
cdr3_nt: TGTGCCAGCAGCTTAACAGGGTCGTGGAACACTGAAGCTTTCTTT
j_call: TRBJ1-1
v_call: TRBV7-1
clone_size: NA
cdr3_length: 15
d_call: NA

cdr3_aa: CASSLEGNSQPQHF
cdr3_nt: TGCGCCAGCAGCTTGGAGGGGAACAGTCAGCCCCAGCATTTT
j_call: TRBJ1-5
v_call: TRBV5-1
clone_size: once
cdr3_length: 14
d_call: NA

cdr3_aa: CASSTRQDLFEQYF
cdr3_nt: TGTGCCAGCAGCACCAGACAGGACCTCTTTGAGCAGTACTTC
j_call: TRBJ2-7
v_call: TRBV5-5
clone_size: NA
cdr3_length: 14
d_call: NA

cdr3_aa: CASSLGGQETQYF
cdr3_nt: TGTGCCAGCAGCTTAGGGGGCCAAGAGACCCAGTACTTC
j_call: TRBJ2-5
v_call: TRBV7-9
clone_size: NA
cdr3_length: 13
d_call: NA

cdr3_aa: CASSLRQGAGQPQHF
cdr3_nt: TGTGCCAGCAGTCTTAGACAGGGGGCGGGTCAGCCCCAGCATTTT
j_call: TRBJ1-5
v_call: TRBV6-5
clone_size: once
cdr3_length: 15
d_call: TRBD1

cdr3_aa: CASSQGGTASSYNEQFF
cdr3_nt: TGCGCCAGCAGCCAGGGGGGGACGGCGAGCTCCTACAATGAGCAGTTCTTC
j_call: TRBJ2-1
v_call: TRBV5-1
clone_size: NA
cdr3_length: 17
d_call: NA

cdr3_aa: CASSLRQGGNTEAFF
cdr3_nt: TGTGCCAGTAGTTTGCGACAGGGGGGGAACACTGAAGCTTTCTTT
j_call: TRBJ1-1
v_call: TRBV19
clone_size: NA
cdr3_length: 15
d_call: TRBD1

cdr3_aa: CATCRDRIGEQFF
cdr3_nt: TGTGCCACCTGCCGGGACAGGATCGGTGAGCAGTTCTTC
j_call: TRBJ2-1
v_call: TRBV15
clone_size: NA
cdr3_length: 13
d_call: TRBD1

cdr3_aa: CASSGLAGTGELFF
cdr3_nt: TGTGCCAGCAGCGGACTAGCGGGTACCGGGGAGCTGTTTTTT
j_call: TRBJ2-2
v_call: TRBV27
clone_size: NA
cdr3_length: 14
d_call: TRBD2

cdr3_aa: CASSVVGGGEQFF
cdr3_nt: TGTGCCAGCAGCGTAGTGGGGGGAGGTGAGCAGTTCTTC
j_call: TRBJ2-1
v_call: TRBV9
clone_size: NA
cdr3_length: 13
d_call: NA

cdr3_aa: CASSYSLTNQPQHF
cdr3_nt: TGTGCCAGCAGTTACTCGCTCACGAATCAGCCCCAGCATTTT
j_call: TRBJ1-5
v_call: TRBV6-5
clone_size: NA
cdr3_length: 14
d_call: NA

cdr3_aa: CASSVGSSGGSYEQYF
cdr3_nt: TGTGCCAGCAGCGTAGGTTCTAGCGGGGGTTCCTACGAGCAGTACTTC
j_call: TRBJ2-7
v_call: TRBV9
clone_size: NA
cdr3_length: 16
d_call: TRBD2

cdr3_aa: CASSGAGRETQYF
cdr3_nt: TGTGCCAGCAGTGGAGCGGGGAGGGAGACCCAGTACTTC
j_call: TRBJ2-5
v_call: TRBV6-1
clone_size: NA
cdr3_length: 13
d_call: TRBD2

cdr3_aa: CASSFFAFRAGGYNEQFF
cdr3_nt: TGTGCCAGCAGCTTCTTCGCTTTCCGGGCGGGGGGCTACAATGAGCAGTTCTTC
j_call: TRBJ2-1
v_call: TRBV7-2
clone_size: NA
cdr3_length: 18
d_call: TRBD2

cdr3_aa: CASSPDLLSNQPQHF
cdr3_nt: TGTGCCAGCTCACCCGACCTTCTTAGCAATCAGCCCCAGCATTTT
j_call: TRBJ1-5
v_call: TRBV18
clone_size: NA
cdr3_length: 15
d_call: NA

cdr3_aa: CASSLGQSTEAFF
cdr3_nt: TGTGCCAGCTCACTTGGACAGAGCACTGAAGCTTTCTTT
j_call: TRBJ1-1
v_call: TRBV18
clone_size: NA
cdr3_length: 13
d_call: NA

cdr3_aa: CASSSDRFTDTQYF
cdr3_nt: TGTGCCAGCAGTTCGGACAGGTTCACAGATACGCAGTATTTT
j_call: TRBJ2-3
v_call: TRBV6-5
clone_size: NA
cdr3_length: 14
d_call: TRBD1

cdr3_aa: CASSAIANTDTQYF
cdr3_nt: TGTGCCAGCAGTGCAATAGCTAACACAGATACGCAGTATTTT
j_call: TRBJ2-3
v_call: TRBV2
clone_size: NA
cdr3_length: 14
d_call: NA

cdr3_aa: CASSISGPHYGYTF
cdr3_nt: TGTGCCAGTAGTATATCAGGGCCCCACTATGGCTACACCTTC
j_call: TRBJ1-2
v_call: TRBV19
clone_size: NA
cdr3_length: 14
d_call: NA

cdr3_aa: CASSEGLRGDTQYF
cdr3_nt: TGTGCCAGCAGTGAAGGCTTGAGGGGGGATACGCAGTATTTT
j_call: TRBJ2-3
v_call: TRBV6-1
clone_size: NA
cdr3_length: 14
d_call: NA

cdr3_aa: CASRSGGPGNEQFF
cdr3_nt: TGTGCCAGCAGAAGCGGGGGCCCCGGGAATGAGCAGTTCTTC
j_call: TRBJ2-1
v_call: TRBV27
clone_size: NA
cdr3_length: 14
d_call: TRBD2

cdr3_aa: CASSVDGYSGNTIYF
cdr3_nt: TGTGCCAGCAGCGTCGACGGTTACTCTGGAAACACCATATATTTT
j_call: TRBJ1-3
v_call: TRBV9
clone_size: NA
cdr3_length: 15
d_call: NA

cdr3_aa: CASGLGMNTEAFF
cdr3_nt: TGTGCCAGCGGGTTAGGCATGAACACTGAAGCTTTCTTT
j_call: TRBJ1-1
v_call: TRBV7-9
clone_size: NA
cdr3_length: 13
d_call: NA

cdr3_aa: CASSPPGLITGELFF
cdr3_nt: TGTGCCAGCTCACCCCCGGGACTTATCACCGGGGAGCTGTTTTTT
j_call: TRBJ2-2
v_call: TRBV18
clone_size: NA
cdr3_length: 15
d_call: NA

cdr3_aa: CASSLAGGADGYTF
cdr3_nt: TGTGCCAGCAGCTTGGCAGGGGGCGCGGATGGCTACACCTTC
j_call: TRBJ1-2
v_call: TRBV5-4
clone_size: NA
cdr3_length: 14
d_call: TRBD1

cdr3_aa: CASSSKPGQGMSDTQYF
cdr3_nt: TGTGCCAGTAGTTCGAAACCGGGACAGGGGATGTCAGATACGCAGTATTTT
j_call: TRBJ2-3
v_call: TRBV19
clone_size: NA
cdr3_length: 17
d_call: TRBD1

cdr3_aa: CAWREWSENTEAFF
cdr3_nt: TGTGCCTGGAGGGAGTGGTCTGAGAACACTGAAGCTTTCTTT
j_call: TRBJ1-1
v_call: TRBV30
clone_size: few
cdr3_length: 14
d_call: NA

cdr3_aa: CASGPPTNEKLFF
cdr3_nt: TGTGCCAGTGGGCCCCCAACTAATGAAAAACTGTTTTTT
j_call: TRBJ1-4
v_call: TRBV19
clone_size: NA
cdr3_length: 13
d_call: NA

cdr3_aa: CASTGHSGGADTQYF
cdr3_nt: TGTGCCAGCACGGGGCATAGCGGGGGGGCAGATACGCAGTATTTT
j_call: TRBJ2-3
v_call: TRBV7-2
clone_size: NA
cdr3_length: 15
d_call: TRBD2

cdr3_aa: CASRVPGGNSPLHF
cdr3_nt: TGTGCCAGTAGAGTCCCGGGGGGGAATTCACCCCTCCACTTT
j_call: TRBJ1-6
v_call: TRBV19
clone_size: NA
cdr3_length: 14
d_call: NA

cdr3_aa: CASSVVAGPEGELFF
cdr3_nt: TGTGCCAGTAGTGTGGTAGCGGGGCCCGAGGGGGAGCTGTTTTTT
j_call: TRBJ2-2
v_call: TRBV19
clone_size: once
cdr3_length: 15
d_call: TRBD2

cdr3_aa: CASRERKTFQETQYF
cdr3_nt: TGTGCCAGCAGGGAACGAAAGACTTTCCAAGAGACCCAGTACTTC
j_call: TRBJ2-5
v_call: TRBV6-1
clone_size: NA
cdr3_length: 15
d_call: NA

cdr3_aa: CASTVLAGAYEQYF
cdr3_nt: TGCGCCAGCACCGTACTAGCGGGCGCATACGAGCAGTACTTC
j_call: TRBJ2-7
v_call: TRBV10-1
clone_size: NA
cdr3_length: 14
d_call: TRBD2

cdr3_aa: CASSLGDTIYF
cdr3_nt: TGTGCCAGCAGCCTCGGGGACACCATATATTTT
j_call: TRBJ1-3
v_call: TRBV14
clone_size: NA
cdr3_length: 11
d_call: NA

cdr3_aa: CATVRDRDTEAFF
cdr3_nt: TGTGCCACCGTTCGAGACAGGGACACTGAAGCTTTCTTT
j_call: TRBJ1-1
v_call: TRBV15
clone_size: NA
cdr3_length: 13
d_call: TRBD1

cdr3_aa: CASSARTGADTQYF
cdr3_nt: TGTGCCAGCAGCGCGAGGACAGGGGCAGATACGCAGTATTTT
j_call: TRBJ2-3
v_call: TRBV5-4
clone_size: NA
cdr3_length: 14
d_call: TRBD1

cdr3_aa: CASSLTDTGTGSSPLHF
cdr3_nt: TGTGCCAGCAGCTTAACGGACACCGGGACAGGGTCTTCACCCCTCCACTTT
j_call: TRBJ1-6
v_call: TRBV7-9
clone_size: NA
cdr3_length: 17
d_call: TRBD1

cdr3_aa: CASSQDSGYEQYF
cdr3_nt: TGTGCCAGCAGCCAAGATTCAGGTTACGAGCAGTACTTC
j_call: TRBJ2-7
v_call: TRBV4-2
clone_size: NA
cdr3_length: 13
d_call: NA

cdr3_aa: CASSTGLGAGNTIYF
cdr3_nt: TGTGCCAGCAGCACCGGGTTAGGGGCTGGAAACACCATATATTTT
j_call: TRBJ1-3
v_call: TRBV7-3
clone_size: NA
cdr3_length: 15
d_call: NA

cdr3_aa: CASSVGGTGVDIQYF
cdr3_nt: TGTGCCAGCAGCGTAGGCGGGACAGGGGTGGACATTCAGTACTTC
j_call: TRBJ2-4
v_call: TRBV9
clone_size: NA
cdr3_length: 15
d_call: TRBD1

cdr3_aa: CAWTEGGHQPQHF
cdr3_nt: TGTGCCTGGACGGAAGGGGGACATCAGCCCCAGCATTTT
j_call: TRBJ1-5
v_call: TRBV30
clone_size: NA
cdr3_length: 13
d_call: NA

cdr3_aa: CSAKKQETQYF
cdr3_nt: TGCAGTGCTAAAAAGCAAGAGACCCAGTACTTC
j_call: TRBJ2-5
v_call: TRBV20-1
clone_size: NA
cdr3_length: 11
d_call: NA

cdr3_aa: CASSEKPRDRYNSPLHF
cdr3_nt: TGTGCCAGCAGTGAAAAACCCCGGGACAGGTATAATTCACCCCTCCACTTT
j_call: TRBJ1-6
v_call: TRBV6-1
clone_size: NA
cdr3_length: 17
d_call: TRBD1

cdr3_aa: CASCPNVGNTIYF
cdr3_nt: TGCGCCAGCTGCCCCAACGTCGGAAACACCATATATTTT
j_call: TRBJ1-3
v_call: TRBV5-1
clone_size: NA
cdr3_length: 13
d_call: NA

cdr3_aa: CASRGSTDTQYF
cdr3_nt: TGTGCCAGCAGGGGCAGCACAGATACGCAGTATTTT
j_call: TRBJ2-3
v_call: TRBV6-5
clone_size: NA
cdr3_length: 12
d_call: NA

cdr3_aa: CSATHRAPF
cdr3_nt: TGCAGCGCTACCCACAGGGCTCCCTTC
j_call: TRBJ1-2
v_call: TRBV29-1
clone_size: NA
cdr3_length: 9
d_call: NA

cdr3_aa: CASSFWPYNSPLHF
cdr3_nt: TGTGCCAGCAGTTTTTGGCCCTATAATTCACCCCTCCACTTT
j_call: TRBJ1-6
v_call: TRBV27
clone_size: NA
cdr3_length: 14
d_call: NA

cdr3_aa: CASSVDRKETQYF
cdr3_nt: TGTGCCAGCAGCGTAGACAGGAAAGAGACCCAGTACTTC
j_call: TRBJ2-5
v_call: TRBV9
clone_size: NA
cdr3_length: 13
d_call: NA

cdr3_aa: CASSLWDSLSFEQYF
cdr3_nt: TGTGCCAGCAGCTTATGGGACAGCCTATCCTTCGAGCAGTACTTC
j_call: TRBJ2-7
v_call: TRBV7-2
clone_size: NA
cdr3_length: 15
d_call: TRBD1

cdr3_aa: CAWSDQFWAFF
cdr3_nt: TGTGCCTGGAGCGACCAGTTCTGGGCTTTCTTT
j_call: TRBJ1-1
v_call: TRBV30
clone_size: NA
cdr3_length: 11
d_call: NA

cdr3_aa: CASSVVLAGGTDTQYF
cdr3_nt: TGTGCCAGCAGCGTCGTCTTAGCGGGGGGCACAGATACGCAGTATTTT
j_call: TRBJ2-3
v_call: TRBV9
clone_size: NA
cdr3_length: 16
d_call: TRBD2